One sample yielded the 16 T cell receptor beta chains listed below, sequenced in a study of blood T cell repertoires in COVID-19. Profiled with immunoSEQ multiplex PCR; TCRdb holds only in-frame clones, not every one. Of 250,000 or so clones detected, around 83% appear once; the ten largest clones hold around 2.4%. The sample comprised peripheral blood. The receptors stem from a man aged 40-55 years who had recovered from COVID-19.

The CDR3: CASSLRVPNTEAFF. CDR3 nucleotide sequence: TGTGCCAGCAGCTTAAGAGTCCCGAACACTGAAGCTTTCTTT. This chain uses TRBV7-8 with TRBJ1-1; D gene unclear. The CDR3 runs 14 residues. V was clipped by 2 bases and J by 1 base, with 8 bases between them. The germline gives CDR1 SGHVS, CDR2 FQNEAQ.

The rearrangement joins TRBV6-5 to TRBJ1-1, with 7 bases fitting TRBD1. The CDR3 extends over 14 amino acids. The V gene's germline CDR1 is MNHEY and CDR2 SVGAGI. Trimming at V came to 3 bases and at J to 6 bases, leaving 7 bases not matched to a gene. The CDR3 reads CASSYLTGEAEAFF. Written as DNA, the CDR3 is TGTGCCAGCAGTTATTTAACAGGGGAGGCTGAAGCTTTCTTT.

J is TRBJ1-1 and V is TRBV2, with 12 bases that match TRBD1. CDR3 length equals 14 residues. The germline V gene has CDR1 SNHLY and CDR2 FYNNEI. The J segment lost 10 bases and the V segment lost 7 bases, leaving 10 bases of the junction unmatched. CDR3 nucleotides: TGTGCCAGCATTTTGCCGGGACAGGGGGCCGGAGCTTTCTTT. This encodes CASILPGQGAGAFF.

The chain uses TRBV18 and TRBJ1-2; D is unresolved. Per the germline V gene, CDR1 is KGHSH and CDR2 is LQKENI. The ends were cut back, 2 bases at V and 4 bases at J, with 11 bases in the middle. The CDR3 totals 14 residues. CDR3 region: CASSPETAGYGYTF. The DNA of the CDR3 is TGTGCCAGCTCACCAGAAACAGCGGGCTATGGCTACACCTTC. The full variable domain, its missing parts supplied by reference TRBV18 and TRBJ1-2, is NAGVMQNPRHLVRRRGQEARLRCSPMKGHSHVYWYRQLPEEGLKFMVYLQKENIIDESGMPKERFSAEFPKEGPSILRIQQVVRGDSAAYFCASSPETAGYGYTFGSGTRLTVV.

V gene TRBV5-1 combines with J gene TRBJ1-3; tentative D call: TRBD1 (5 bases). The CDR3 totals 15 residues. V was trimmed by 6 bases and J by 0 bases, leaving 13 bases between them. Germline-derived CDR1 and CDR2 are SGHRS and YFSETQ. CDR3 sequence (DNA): TGCGCCAGCACCACAGGACATAACTCTGGAAACACCATATATTTT. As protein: CASTTGHNSGNTIYF.

CDR3 in DNA: TGTGCCAGCAGCGTGGACGTTATGCGGCTCCAAGAGACCCAGTACTTC. Residues: CASSVDVMRLQETQYF. V gene TRBV5-4 combines with J gene TRBJ2-5; no reliable D call. Trimming cost V 4 bases and J 1 base, with 17 bases left between them. The CDR3 covers 16 residues. CDR1 is SGHNT and CDR2 is YYREEE in the germline V gene (reference sequence).

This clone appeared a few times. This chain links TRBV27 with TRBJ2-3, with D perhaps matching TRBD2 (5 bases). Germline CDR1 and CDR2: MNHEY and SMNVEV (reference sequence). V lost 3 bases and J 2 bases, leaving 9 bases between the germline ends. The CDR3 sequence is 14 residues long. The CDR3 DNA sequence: TGTGCCAGCAGTTTCCGGGGTCCCACAGATACGCAGTATTTT. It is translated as CASSFRGPTDTQYF.

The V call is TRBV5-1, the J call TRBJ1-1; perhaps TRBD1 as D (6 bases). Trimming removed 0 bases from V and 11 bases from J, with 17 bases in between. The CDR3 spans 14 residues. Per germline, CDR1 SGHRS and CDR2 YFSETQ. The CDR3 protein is CASSLEGVGRGAFF. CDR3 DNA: TGCGCCAGCAGCTTGGAAGGGGTGGGCAGGGGTGCTTTCTTT.

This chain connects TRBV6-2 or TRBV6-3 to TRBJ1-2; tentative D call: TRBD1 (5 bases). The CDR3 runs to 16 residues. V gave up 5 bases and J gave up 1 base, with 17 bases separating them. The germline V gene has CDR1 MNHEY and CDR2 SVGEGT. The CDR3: CASSTWRGTFNYGYTF. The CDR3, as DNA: TGTGCCAGCAGTACCTGGAGGGGAACCTTTAACTATGGCTACACCTTC.

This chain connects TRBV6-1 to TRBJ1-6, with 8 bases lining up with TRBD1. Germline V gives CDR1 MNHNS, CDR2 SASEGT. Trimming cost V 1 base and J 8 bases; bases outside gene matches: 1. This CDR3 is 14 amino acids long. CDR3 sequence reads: CASSEGQGHSPLHF. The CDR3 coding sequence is TGTGCCAGCAGTGAAGGACAGGGGCATTCACCCCTCCACTTT.

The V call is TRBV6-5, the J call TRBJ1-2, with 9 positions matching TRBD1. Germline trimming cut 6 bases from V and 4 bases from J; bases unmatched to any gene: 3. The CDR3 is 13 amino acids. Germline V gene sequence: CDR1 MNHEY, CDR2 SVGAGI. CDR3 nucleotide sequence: TGTGCCAGCAGCGCGGGACAGGGCTATGGCTACACCTTC. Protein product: CASSAGQGYGYTF.

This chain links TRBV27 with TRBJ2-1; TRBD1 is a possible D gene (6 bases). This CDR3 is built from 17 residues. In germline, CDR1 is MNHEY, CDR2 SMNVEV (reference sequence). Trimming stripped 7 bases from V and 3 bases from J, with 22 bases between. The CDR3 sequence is CASTEAVGASNYNEQFF. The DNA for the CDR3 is TGTGCCAGCACCGAAGCCGTGGGGGCCTCGAACTACAATGAGCAGTTCTTC.

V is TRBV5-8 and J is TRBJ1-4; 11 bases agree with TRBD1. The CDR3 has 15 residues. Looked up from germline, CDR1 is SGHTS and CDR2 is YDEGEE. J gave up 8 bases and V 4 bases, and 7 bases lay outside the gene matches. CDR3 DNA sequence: TGTGCCAGCAGCCCCGGACAGGGGGCTTGGGAAAAACTGTTTTTT. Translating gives CASSPGQGAWEKLFF.

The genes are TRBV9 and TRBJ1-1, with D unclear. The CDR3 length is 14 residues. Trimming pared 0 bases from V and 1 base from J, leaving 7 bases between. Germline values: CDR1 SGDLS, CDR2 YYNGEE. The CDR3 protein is CASSVGGRNTEAFF. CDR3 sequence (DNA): TGTGCCAGCAGCGTAGGAGGCAGGAACACTGAAGCTTTCTTT.

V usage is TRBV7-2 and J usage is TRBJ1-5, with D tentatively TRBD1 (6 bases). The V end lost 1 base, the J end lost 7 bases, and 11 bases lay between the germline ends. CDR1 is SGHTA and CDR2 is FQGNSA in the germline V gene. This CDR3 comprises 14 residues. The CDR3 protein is CASSLVSGEQPQHF. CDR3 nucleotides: TGTGCCAGCAGCTTAGTTTCAGGGGAACAGCCCCAGCATTTT.

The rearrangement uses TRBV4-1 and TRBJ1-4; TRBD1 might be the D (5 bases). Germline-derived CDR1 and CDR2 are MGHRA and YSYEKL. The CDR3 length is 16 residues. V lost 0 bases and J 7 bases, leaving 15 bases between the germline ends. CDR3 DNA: TGCGCCAGCAGCCAAGAGTTCGCCGGGACTCCTGAAAAACTGTTTTTT. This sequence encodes CASSQEFAGTPEKLFF.